The 27 T cell receptor beta chains listed next were all sequenced from one sample in a study of monozygotic twins with inflammatory bowel disease. Reanalyzing the 5' RACE reads, TCRdb keeps one entry per CDR3 protein, without DNA. Its table records approximately 330,000 distinct CDR3 sequences. Sequencing used blood. The receptors originated from a human donor with ulcerative colitis or Crohn's disease, or a healthy co-twin of an affected twin (not recorded which).

The genes are TRBV6-5 and TRBJ2-7; TCRdb selects TRBD2, and the lack of DNA leaves this call unchecked. There are 13 residues in the CDR3. The V gene's germline CDR1 is MNHEY and CDR2 SVGAGI. CDR3 amino acids: CASSYRGGGEQYF.

The chain carries TRBV20-1 and TRBJ2-1; TCRdb's assignment of TRBD1 cannot be checked, as there is no DNA. This CDR3 contains 14 residues. The germline V gene encodes CDR1 DFQATT and CDR2 SNEGSKA (reference sequence). The CDR3 loop reads CSARMGAIYNEQFF.

V usage is TRBV12-3 or TRBV12-4 and J usage is TRBJ1-1. The CDR3 covers 11 residues. The CDR3 loop is CASRLTAEAFF.

The V gene is TRBV11-2, the J gene TRBJ1-1; with no DNA, the TCRdb D assignment of TRBD1 cannot be verified. The CDR3 is 14 amino acids. In germline, CDR1 is SGHAT, CDR2 FQNNGV. The chain's CDR3 is CASETGMGLSEAFF.

The genes are TRBV7-2 and TRBJ2-3; absent DNA, TCRdb's TRBD2 call cannot be checked. This CDR3 comprises 17 residues. Germline CDR1 is SGHTA and CDR2 is FQGNSA. CDR3 loop: CASSLASSGGLRDTQYF. The variable domain in full, with the rest retrieved from reference TRBV7-2 and TRBJ2-3, is GAGVSQSPSNKVTEKGKDVELRCDPISGHTALYWYRQSLGQGLEFLIYFQGNSAPDKSGLPSDRFSAERTGGSVSTLTIQRTQQEDSAVYLCASSLASSGGLRDTQYFGPGTRLTVL.

This chain's CDR3 is CASSAKLTVTTDTQYF. The V call is TRBV25-1, the J call TRBJ2-3; TCRdb designates TRBD1, a call that cannot be tested without DNA. CDR1 MGHDK and CDR2 SYGVNS come from the germline V gene. The CDR3 is 16 residues long.

The chain uses TRBV7-2 and TRBJ1-6; there is no DNA to check the TCRdb D call of TRBD1. The CDR3 runs 14 residues. CDR1 SGHTA and CDR2 FQGNSA come from the germline V gene. The chain's CDR3 is CASSSPGGDSPLHF.

This sequence joins TRBV12-5 and TRBJ2-1; absent DNA, TCRdb's TRBD1 call cannot be checked. Germline CDR1 reads LGHNT; CDR2 reads FRNRAP. CDR3 length: 16 residues. The CDR3 sequence is CASGLPRELGHNEQFF.

The chain has TRBV6-5 and TRBJ2-6. Looked up from germline, CDR1 is MNHEY and CDR2 is SVGAGI. This CDR3 spans 12 amino acids. The CDR3 sequence is CASTSGANVLTF.

The chain employs TRBV18 and TRBJ2-5; absent DNA, TCRdb's TRBD1 call cannot be checked. The CDR3 is 16 amino acids. Germline loops: CDR1 KGHSH, CDR2 LQKENI. The CDR3 reads CASSSGQGSKKETQYF. The complete variable domain, with remaining parts taken from reference TRBV18 and TRBJ2-5, reads NAGVMQNPRHLVRRRGQEARLRCSPMKGHSHVYWYRQLPEEGLKFMVYLQKENIIDESGMPKERFSAEFPKEGPSILRIQQVVRGDSAAYFCASSSGQGSKKETQYFGPGTRLLVL.

V gene TRBV20-1 combines with J gene TRBJ2-1. The CDR3 extends over 11 amino acids. Germline V gene lookup returns CDR1 DFQATT and CDR2 SNEGSKA (reference sequence). The CDR3 here is CSASGVDEQFF.

The chain is built from TRBV29-1 and TRBJ2-2; TCRdb outputs TRBD2, but without DNA this stays unchecked. This CDR3 is 13 amino acids long. CDR1 and CDR2 (germline): SQVTM, ANQGSEA. The CDR3 here is CSVRGGGTGELFF.

CDR3 protein: CASSLGGQVKQHF. The rearrangement uses TRBV7-9 and TRBJ1-5; without DNA, the TCRdb call of TRBD1 cannot be checked. Germline V CDR1 and CDR2: SEHNR, FQNEAQ (reference sequence). This CDR3 region has 13 residues.

The chain uses TRBV7-9 and TRBJ1-4. The CDR3 is made up of 14 amino acids. Per the germline V gene, CDR1 is SEHNR and CDR2 is FQNEAQ (reference sequence). CDR3 loop: CASTMGSSNEKLFF.

The V gene is TRBV12-3 or TRBV12-4, the J gene TRBJ2-2; TCRdb returns TRBD1, unconfirmable since there is no DNA. The CDR3 runs to 14 residues. Here the CDR3 reads CASSLARVTGELFF.

The rearrangement links TRBV4-2 to TRBJ2-5; TCRdb lists TRBD1, though no DNA is available to test this call. CDR3 length: 15 amino acids. From germline, CDR1 is LGHNA and CDR2 YNFKEQ. CDR3 residues: CASSGHPGQQETQYF.

The chain is built from TRBV20-1 and TRBJ2-1; TCRdb calls TRBD2, which cannot be checked without DNA. Germline CDR1 DFQATT, CDR2 SNEGSKA (reference sequence). The CDR3 contains 14 residues. The CDR3 sequence: CSARISETYNEQFF.

The gene calls are TRBV20-1 and TRBJ2-7. The CDR3 length is 12 residues. Germline CDR1 DFQATT, CDR2 SNEGSKA (reference sequence). This chain's CDR3 is CSATGLFDEQYF.

The J gene is TRBJ2-5, the V gene TRBV5-1; absent DNA, TCRdb's TRBD2 call cannot be checked. The CDR3 sequence is 16 residues long. Germline CDR1 SGHRS, CDR2 YFSETQ. CDR3 in amino acids: CASSFGTSGSLKTQYF.

V usage is TRBV7-2 and J usage is TRBJ2-2; checking the TCRdb D call of TRBD1 is not possible without DNA. This CDR3 has 17 amino acids. Germline values: CDR1 SGHTA, CDR2 FQGNSA. This CDR3 is CASSLARTGWGTGELFF.

J is TRBJ1-3 and V is TRBV30. This CDR3 is built from 13 residues. The germline CDR1 and CDR2 sequences are GTSNPN and SVGIG (reference sequence). The CDR3: CAGGRRSGNTIYF.

The chain uses TRBV9 and TRBJ1-3; TCRdb's D call of TRBD1 is untestable without DNA. The CDR3 contains 16 residues. Germline assignment: CDR1 SGDLS and CDR2 YYNGEE. The CDR3 loop reads CASSVSGAGSGNTIYF.

The chain joins TRBV5-1 to TRBJ1-6; there is no DNA to check the TCRdb D call of TRBD1. The germline CDR1 and CDR2 sequences are SGHRS and YFSETQ. The CDR3 sequence is 17 residues long. Here the CDR3 reads CASSLVGAGQGASPLHF.

The chain has TRBV29-1 and TRBJ2-5; TCRdb reports TRBD1, a call that lacks DNA to check it against. CDR3 length: 12 amino acids. From germline, CDR1 is SQVTM and CDR2 ANQGSEA. This CDR3 is CSVWDNGETQYF.

The V gene is TRBV7-2, the J gene TRBJ1-2. Germline assignment: CDR1 SGHTA and CDR2 FQGNSA. The CDR3 covers 13 residues. The CDR3 here is CASSPLGNYGYTF. The full variable domain, rest sourced from reference TRBV7-2 and TRBJ1-2, is GAGVSQSPSNKVTEKGKDVELRCDPISGHTALYWYRQSLGQGLEFLIYFQGNSAPDKSGLPSDRFSAERTGGSVSTLTIQRTQQEDSAVYLCASSPLGNYGYTFGSGTRLTVV.

J is TRBJ2-6 and V is TRBV11-2; the D gene TCRdb calls, TRBD1, cannot be checked with no DNA. Per the germline V gene, CDR1 is SGHAT and CDR2 is FQNNGV. This CDR3 spans 16 amino acids. CDR3 sequence: CASSIAGVPGANVLTF. Together with reference TRBV11-2 and TRBJ2-6, the CDR3 gives the full variable domain: EAGVAQSPRYKIIEKRQSVAFWCNPISGHATLYWYQQILGQGPKLLIQFQNNGVVDDSQLPKDRFSAERLKGVDSTLKIQPAKLEDSAVYLCASSIAGVPGANVLTFGAGSRLTVL.

V and J are TRBV5-1 and TRBJ1-6. CDR1 is SGHRS, CDR2 YFSETQ, per germline. The CDR3 contains 16 residues. CDR3 loop: CASSLDDSSYNSPLHF.